Following are 6 T cell receptor beta chains from one sample sequenced in a study of blood T cell repertoires in COVID-19. Sequencing was performed with immunoSEQ multiplex PCR; in TCRdb, only in-frame clones are kept and a portion is missing. Here the sample spans some 66,000 clones, 86% being singletons. The sample comprised peripheral blood. The receptor source for this set is a man aged 50 to 59 with active COVID-19.

A single count supports this clone. The rearrangement uses TRBV10-3 and TRBJ1-2; 8 bases match TRBD1. V gave up 0 bases and J gave up 8 bases; unmatched junction bases: 14. The CDR3 loop spans 17 amino acids. The germline gives CDR1 ENHRY, CDR2 SYGVKD. CDR3 loop: CAISESFSTGAEGGYTF. As DNA, the CDR3 is TGTGCCATCAGTGAGTCTTTTTCGACAGGGGCCGAGGGAGGCTACACCTTC.

This clone was counted between two and nine times. V gene TRBV18 combines with J gene TRBJ1-3; the match to TRBD1 covers 9 bases. The J segment lost 4 bases and the V segment lost 2 bases, leaving 6 bases of the junction unmatched. The V gene's germline CDR1 is KGHSH and CDR2 LQKENI. This CDR3 spans 16 amino acids. The CDR3 bases are TGTGCCAGCTCACCAATGGGACAGGGAGGAGGAAACACCATATATTTT. Translation: CASSPMGQGGGNTIYF.

This clone was seen a single time. This rearrangement joins TRBV30 to TRBJ1-1; D call uncertain. V lost 0 bases to trimming and J lost 0 bases, with 8 bases between them. CDR1 and CDR2 from the germline V gene are GTSNPN and SVGIG (reference sequence). The CDR3 is 14 residues long. CDR3 in DNA: TGTGCCTGGAGTGTGTTACCGGTGAACACTGAAGCTTTCTTT. It specifies CAWSVLPVNTEAFF.

The chain employs TRBV7-9 and TRBJ2-6; 8 bases line up with TRBD1. The V segment lost 5 bases and the J segment 5 bases; nucleotides outside the gene matches: 5. Germline V gene sequence: CDR1 SEHNR, CDR2 FQNEAQ (reference sequence). This CDR3 is 15 amino acids long. CDR3 region: CASSPGDRRANVLTF. The CDR3, as DNA: TGTGCCAGCAGCCCTGGGGACAGGAGGGCCAACGTCCTGACTTTC. The complete variable domain, with remaining parts taken from reference TRBV7-9 and TRBJ2-6, reads DTGVSQNPRHKITKRGQNVTFRCDPISEHNRLYWYRQTLGQGPEFLTYFQNEAQLEKSRLLSDRFSAERPKGSFSTLEIQRTEQGDSAMYLCASSPGDRRANVLTFGAGSRLTVL.

The rearrangement joins TRBV5-4 to TRBJ1-1; 9 nucleotides match TRBD1. With 3 bases clipped from V and 4 bases from J, the junction kept 4 bases outside the gene matches. CDR3 length equals 14 residues. The germline gives CDR1 SGHNT, CDR2 YYREEE (reference sequence). The CDR3 region has the DNA TGTGCCAGCAGCTGGGGACAGGGAGGCACTGAAGCTTTCTTT. As protein: CASSWGQGGTEAFF.

The rearrangement links TRBV15 to TRBJ1-1; D is ambiguous. Trimming left V 0 bases short and J 1 base short, with 6 bases between. The germline V gene has CDR1 LNHNV and CDR2 YYDKDF (reference sequence). This CDR3 is built from 14 residues. The CDR3, as DNA: TGTGCCACCAGCAGAGAGAGGCAGAACACTGAAGCTTTCTTT. It translates to CATSRERQNTEAFF. The full variable domain, with the rest looked up from reference TRBV15 and TRBJ1-1, is DAMVIQNPRYQVTQFGKPVTLSCSQTLNHNVMYWYQQKSSQAPKLLFHYYDKDFNNEADTPDNFQSRRPNTSFCFLDIRSPGLGDTAMYLCATSRERQNTEAFFGQGTRLTVV.